This entry concerns a single T cell receptor (beta chain). Treatment was busulfan-fludarabine conditioning, a marrow graft, and cyclophosphamide on days +3 and +4. CDR3 length: 17 amino acids. Germline V gene lookup returns CDR1 KGHSH and CDR2 LQKENI. With V trimmed by 3 bases and J by 4 bases, 5 bases remained unmatched. The data originate from a study of T cells after posttransplantation cyclophosphamide. Repertoires were generated with immunoSEQ multiplex PCR, while TCRdb's copy carries only in-frame clones and drops some. Of about 43,000 clones listed, less than 95% are singletons. The clonotype comes from a male patient between 60 and 69 years old who received an allogeneic stem cell transplant from a related donor and was CMV-positive. The T cells may partly be graft donor cells. The source was PBMCs, collected just over 60 days after allogeneic stem cell transplant with posttransplant cyclophosphamide. The rearrangement links TRBV18 to TRBJ2-2; TRBD2 aligns across 13 bases. CDR3 sequence reads: CASSPGLAGARTGELFF. The CDR3 DNA is TGTGCCAGCTCACCCGGACTAGCGGGGGCCCGCACCGGGGAGCTGTTTTTT. The full variable domain, completed using reference TRBV18 and TRBJ2-2, is NAGVMQNPRHLVRRRGQEARLRCSPMKGHSHVYWYRQLPEEGLKFMVYLQKENIIDESGMPKERFSAEFPKEGPSILRIQQVVRGDSAAYFCASSPGLAGARTGELFFGEGSRLTVL.